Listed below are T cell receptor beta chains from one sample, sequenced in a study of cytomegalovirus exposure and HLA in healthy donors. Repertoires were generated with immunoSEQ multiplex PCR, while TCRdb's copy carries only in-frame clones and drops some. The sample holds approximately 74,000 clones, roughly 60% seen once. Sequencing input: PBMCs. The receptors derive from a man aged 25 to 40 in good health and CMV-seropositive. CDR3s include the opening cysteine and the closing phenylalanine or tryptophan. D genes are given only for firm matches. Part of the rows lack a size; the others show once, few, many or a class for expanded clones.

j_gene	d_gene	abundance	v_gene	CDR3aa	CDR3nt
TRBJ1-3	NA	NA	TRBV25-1	CTSSEYRRDRNTIYF	TGTACCAGCAGTGAATATAGGAGGGATCGAAACACCATATATTTT
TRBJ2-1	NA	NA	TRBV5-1	CASSWERGYNEQFF	TGCGCCAGCAGCTGGGAGAGGGGGTACAATGAGCAGTTCTTC
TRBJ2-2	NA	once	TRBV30	CAWSGGALTTGELFF	TGTGCCTGGAGTGGTGGGGCATTGACCACCGGGGAGCTGTTTTTT
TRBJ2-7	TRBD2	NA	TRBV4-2	CASSQEAGAPYEQYF	TGTGCCAGCAGCCAAGAGGCGGGAGCCCCCTACGAGCAGTACTTC
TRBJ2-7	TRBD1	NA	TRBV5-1	CASRSLPGQGSERGYEQYF	TGCGCCAGCAGGTCCCTTCCGGGACAGGGATCCGAGAGGGGTTACGAGCAGTACTTC
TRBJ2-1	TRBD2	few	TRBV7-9	CASSLRTSGNYNEQFF	TGTGCCAGCAGCTTACGGACTAGCGGGAACTACAATGAGCAGTTCTTC
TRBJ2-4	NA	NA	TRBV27	CASSELAKNIQYF	TGTGCCAGCAGTGAACTAGCCAAAAACATTCAGTACTTC
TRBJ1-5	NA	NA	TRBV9	CASSVEKWSVGIGVHQPQHF	TGTGCCAGCAGCGTAGAAAAGTGGAGCGTAGGAATAGGGGTACATCAGCCCCAGCATTTT
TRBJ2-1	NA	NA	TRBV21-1	CASKAGGYNEQFF	TGTGCCAGCAAAGCGGGGGGTTACAATGAGCAGTTCTTC
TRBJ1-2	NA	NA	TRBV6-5	CASSYGGAYGYTF	TGTGCCAGCAGTTACGGGGGGGCGTATGGCTACACCTTC
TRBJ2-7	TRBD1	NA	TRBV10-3	CAISETGDHEQYF	TGTGCCATCAGTGAGACAGGGGACCACGAGCAGTACTTC
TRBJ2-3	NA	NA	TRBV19	CASMVAAIDTQYF	TGTGCCAGTATGGTAGCGGCCATAGATACGCAGTATTTT
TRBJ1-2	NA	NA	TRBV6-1	CASSDDIYGYTF	TGTGCCAGCAGTGATGACATCTATGGCTACACCTTC
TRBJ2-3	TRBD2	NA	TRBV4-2	CASSHNSGGNTDTQYF	TGTGCCAGCAGCCACAATAGCGGGGGGAACACAGATACGCAGTATTTT
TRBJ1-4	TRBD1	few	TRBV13	CASSLGQGLLTNEKLFF	TGTGCCAGCAGCTTGGGACAGGGGCTGTTAACTAATGAAAAACTGTTTTTT
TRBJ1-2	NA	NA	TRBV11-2	CASSLDLNYGYTF	TGTGCCAGCAGCTTAGATCTGAACTATGGCTACACCTTC
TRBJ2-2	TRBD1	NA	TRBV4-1	CASSLQGATTGELFF	TGCGCCAGCAGCTTACAGGGGGCGACCACCGGGGAGCTGTTTTTT
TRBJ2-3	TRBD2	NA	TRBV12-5	CASVQSGRADTQYF	TGTGCTAGTGTCCAGAGCGGGAGGGCAGATACGCAGTATTTT
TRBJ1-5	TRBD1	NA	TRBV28	CASSLWNRGGSNQPQHF	TGTGCCAGCAGTTTATGGAACAGGGGTGGAAGCAATCAGCCCCAGCATTTT
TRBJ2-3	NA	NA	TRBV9	CASSVSFAMITDTQYF	TGTGCCAGCAGCGTGTCTTTTGCGATGATCACAGATACGCAGTATTTT
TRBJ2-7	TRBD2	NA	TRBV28	CASKPGSLTSRYEQYF	TGTGCCAGTAAACCCGGGTCGCTGACTAGCCGGTACGAGCAGTACTTC
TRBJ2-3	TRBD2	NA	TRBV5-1	CASTTSGTDTQYF	TGCGCCAGCACTACTAGCGGGACAGATACGCAGTATTTT
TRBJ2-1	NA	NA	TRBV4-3	CASSQDRSLEEQFF	TGCGCCAGCAGCCAAGATCGGAGTTTGGAAGAGCAGTTCTTC
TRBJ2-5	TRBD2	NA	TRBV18	CASSPRRASGRETQYF	TGTGCCAGCTCACCACGACGGGCTAGCGGGAGAGAGACCCAGTACTTC
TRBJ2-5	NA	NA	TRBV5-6	CASSLIGNQETQYF	TGTGCCAGCAGCTTGATCGGGAACCAAGAGACCCAGTACTTC
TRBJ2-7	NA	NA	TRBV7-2	CASSFSLEQYF	TGTGCCAGCAGCTTTTCTTTAGAGCAGTACTTC
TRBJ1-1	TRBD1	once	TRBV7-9	CASSLLRTGDLGTEAFF	TGTGCCAGCAGCTTACTCCGGACAGGGGATTTGGGTACTGAAGCTTTCTTT
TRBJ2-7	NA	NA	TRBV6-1	CASSVAGSYEQYF	TGTGCCAGCAGTGTTGCAGGGTCCTACGAGCAGTACTTC
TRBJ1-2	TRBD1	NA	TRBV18	CASSLGGGVNYGYTF	TGTGCCAGCTCGCTCGGAGGGGGCGTAAACTATGGCTACACCTTC
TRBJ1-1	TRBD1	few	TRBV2	CASSGGRQQGAFAFF	TGTGCCAGCAGCGGGGGCCGACAACAGGGGGCGTTCGCTTTCTTT
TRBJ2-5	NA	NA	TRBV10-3	CATRAGAAQETQYF	TGTGCCACTCGCGCTGGGGCGGCACAAGAGACCCAGTACTTC
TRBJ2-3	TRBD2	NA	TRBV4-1	CASSQALAGVGDTQYF	TGCGCCAGCAGCCAAGCACTAGCGGGAGTCGGTGATACGCAGTATTTT
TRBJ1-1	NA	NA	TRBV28	CASSFVRNTEAFF	TGTGCCAGCAGTTTTGTGAGAAACACTGAAGCTTTCTTT
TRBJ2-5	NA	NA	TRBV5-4	CASSLIGQRGETQYF	TGTGCCAGCAGCTTGATCGGACAGCGTGGGGAGACCCAGTACTTC
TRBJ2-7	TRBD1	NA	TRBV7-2	CASKQGERYEQYF	TGTGCCAGTAAACAGGGGGAGCGATACGAGCAGTACTTC